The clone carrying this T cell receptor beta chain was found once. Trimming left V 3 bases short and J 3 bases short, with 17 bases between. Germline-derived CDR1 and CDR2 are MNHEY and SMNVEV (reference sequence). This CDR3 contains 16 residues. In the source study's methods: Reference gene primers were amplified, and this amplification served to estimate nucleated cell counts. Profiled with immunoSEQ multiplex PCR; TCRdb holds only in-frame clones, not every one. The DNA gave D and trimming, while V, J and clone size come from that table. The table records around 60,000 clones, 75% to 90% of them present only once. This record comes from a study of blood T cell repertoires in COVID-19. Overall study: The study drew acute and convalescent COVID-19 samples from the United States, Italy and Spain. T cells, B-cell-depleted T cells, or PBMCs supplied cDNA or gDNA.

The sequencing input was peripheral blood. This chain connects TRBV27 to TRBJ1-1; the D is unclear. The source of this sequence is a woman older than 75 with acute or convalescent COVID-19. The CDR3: CASSFVGEGRDTEAFF. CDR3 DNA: TGTGCCAGCAGTTTCGTTGGGGAGGGTCGTGACACTGAAGCTTTCTTT.